A single count supports the clone carrying this T cell receptor (beta chain). Only in-frame clones appear in the TCRdb table, and some are missing; sequencing was by immunoSEQ multiplex PCR. The profile shows tens of thousands of clones, about 89% of them singletons. This entry belongs to a study of OX40 agonist ivuxolimab in advanced cancers. At baseline, cycle 4 day 1, and cycle 7 day 1, blood was sampled. V shed 4 bases, J shed 2 bases, and the junction held 6 bases outside the gene matches. In germline, CDR1 is MGHRA, CDR2 YSYEKL. The CDR3 is 15 residues long. The sequence was obtained from an adult with an advanced solid tumor such as melanoma, head and neck, liver or kidney cancer. Specimen: CD4+ or CD8+ T cells sorted from blood, collected in a trial of the OX40 agonist ivuxolimab. The chain joins TRBV4-1 to TRBJ2-7; 9 nucleotides align to TRBD1. For the CDR3, the DNA is TGCGCCAGCAGCCGAACCGGGACAGGGACCTACGAGCAGTACTTC. Its translation: CASSRTGTGTYEQYF.